The 16 T cell receptor beta chains below were found in one sample sequenced in a study of blood T cell repertoires in COVID-19. The repertoire was sequenced with immunoSEQ multiplex PCR; TCRdb's copy has only in-frame clones and lacks some. The sample records 200,000 to 250,000 clones, around 87% being singletons. Sequencing was carried out using peripheral blood. The receptors stem from a man between 60 and 70 years old with acute or convalescent COVID-19.

J is TRBJ1-1 and V is TRBV3-1 (or the pseudogene TRBV3-2), with unresolved D. Per germline, CDR1 LGHDT and CDR2 YNNKEL (reference sequence). This CDR3 is built from 15 residues. Trimming removed 4 bases from V and 0 bases from J, with 12 bases in between. CDR3: CASSRGFGVNTEAFF. The CDR3 nucleotides are TGTGCCAGCAGCCGCGGATTCGGTGTGAACACTGAAGCTTTCTTT.

The CDR3 nucleotides are TGCGCCAGCAGCTTGTCGGGACTAGCGGGGGAAAACCTCACAGATACGCAGTATTTT. It specifies CASSLSGLAGENLTDTQYF. The chain employs TRBV5-1 and TRBJ2-3, with 14 bases that match TRBD2. Germline V gene sequence: CDR1 SGHRS, CDR2 YFSETQ. The V and J ends lost 1 base and 2 bases, in that order; junction bases with no gene match: 9. This CDR3 region has 19 residues.

This chain uses TRBV29-1 with TRBJ2-7, with a weak D call TRBD1 (6 bases). The V end lost 2 bases, the J end lost 9 bases, and 11 bases lay between the germline ends. The length of the CDR3 is 11 residues. CDR1 is SQVTM and CDR2 is ANQGSEA in the germline V gene. The CDR3 DNA reads TGCAGCGTTGAATGGGGGCAACGGCAGTACTTC. Residues: CSVEWGQRQYF.

The chain carries TRBV29-1 and TRBJ2-1; weak D call: TRBD2 (7 bases). The length of the CDR3 is 15 residues. V was trimmed by 6 bases and J by 4 bases, leaving 19 bases between them. Looked up from germline, CDR1 is SQVTM and CDR2 is ANQGSEA. CDR3 bases: TGCAGCGTCATAAGGGAGGGGACAACGTACAATGAGCAGTTCTTC. Translated: CSVIREGTTYNEQFF.

This sequence joins TRBV7-2 and TRBJ2-7; tentatively, D is TRBD2 (6 bases). With 3 bases removed from V and 7 bases from J, the gap between germline ends came to 16 bases. The CDR3 extends over 14 amino acids. Germline V lookup: CDR1 SGHTA, CDR2 FQGNSA. In DNA form, the CDR3 reads TGTGCCAGCAGCTTGACGGGGCCCGGGAGAGAGCAGTACTTC. Translated: CASSLTGPGREQYF. The entire variable domain, with the rest obtained from reference TRBV7-2 and TRBJ2-7, is as follows: GAGVSQSPSNKVTEKGKDVELRCDPISGHTALYWYRQSLGQGLEFLIYFQGNSAPDKSGLPSDRFSAERTGGSVSTLTIQRTQQEDSAVYLCASSLTGPGREQYFGPGTRLTVT.

This clone appeared a single time. J is TRBJ2-2 and V is TRBV19; 9 bases align to TRBD1. The germline V gene encodes CDR1 LNHDA and CDR2 SQIVND (reference sequence). This CDR3 has 15 amino acids. V shed 3 bases and J 5 bases; nucleotides not matched to a gene: 4. CDR3 nucleotide sequence: TGTGCCAGTAGTATCCTGGGACAGGGAACCGGGGAGCTGTTTTTT. Residues: CASSILGQGTGELFF.

The chain carries TRBV7-6 and TRBJ2-1; 7 bases line up with TRBD1. This CDR3 contains 16 residues. The germline gives CDR1 SGHVS, CDR2 FNYEAQ. V shed 0 bases and J 5 bases; nucleotides not matched to a gene: 7. The CDR3 region is CASSLAWGQTHNEQFF. In DNA form, the CDR3 reads TGTGCCAGCAGCTTAGCGTGGGGACAGACACACAATGAGCAGTTCTTC.

Notes on this clone: The sample carries other DNA sequences with the same CDR3. The rearrangement uses TRBV6-2 or TRBV6-3 and TRBJ2-3; 11 nucleotides match TRBD2. The V gene's germline CDR1 is MNHEY and CDR2 SVGEGT. The CDR3 length is 17 residues. After removal of 0 bases from V and 2 bases from J, the junction contained 4 bases not matched to a gene. This CDR3 reads CASSYSTSGGDTDTQYF. The CDR3 coding sequence is TGTGCCAGCAGTTACTCCACTAGCGGGGGAGACACAGATACGCAGTATTTT.

The V gene is TRBV15, the J gene TRBJ2-7; 7 bases align to TRBD2. V shed 3 bases and J 3 bases; nucleotides not matched to a gene: 5. CDR1 is LNHNV and CDR2 is YYDKDF in the germline V gene (reference sequence). The CDR3 extends over 14 amino acids. In DNA, the CDR3 is TGTGCCACCAGCAGGCGGACTAGTAACTACGAGCAGTACTTC. Its protein product is CATSRRTSNYEQYF. Full variable domain (rest looked up from reference TRBV15 and TRBJ2-7): DAMVIQNPRYQVTQFGKPVTLSCSQTLNHNVMYWYQQKSSQAPKLLFHYYDKDFNNEADTPDNFQSRRPNTSFCFLDIRSPGLGDTAMYLCATSRRTSNYEQYFGPGTRLTVT.

V gene TRBV5-1 combines with J gene TRBJ1-2; the match to TRBD1 covers 8 bases. The CDR3 contains 13 residues. V was pared by 4 bases and J by 4 bases, with 3 bases of the junction left unmatched. The germline CDR1 and CDR2 sequences are SGHRS and YFSETQ. The CDR3 protein is CASSNDRGYGYTF. The CDR3 DNA sequence: TGCGCCAGCAGCAATGACAGGGGCTATGGCTACACCTTC.

V usage is TRBV3-1 (or the pseudogene TRBV3-2) and J usage is TRBJ1-6; 9 bases are shared with TRBD1. Trimming cost V 2 bases and J 9 bases; bases outside gene matches: 11. This CDR3 has 17 residues. Germline V gives CDR1 LGHDT, CDR2 YNNKEL (reference sequence). The CDR3 DNA follows: TGTGCCAGCAGCCAACCGACCGGGACAGGGTTGAGTTCACCCCTCCACTTT. Translation: CASSQPTGTGLSSPLHF.

The chain has TRBV7-5 and TRBJ1-6. TRBV7-5 is an annotated pseudogene. The CDR3 is 17 residues long. CDR3 sequence reads: CARSLWQIYRDNSPLHF. The CDR3 DNA is TGTGCCAGAAGCTTATGGCAAATTTACCGGGATAATTCACCCCTCCACTTT.

The CDR3 here is CASIGTALGLAKNIQYF. Written as DNA, the CDR3 is TGTGCCAGTATTGGGACAGCCCTGGGCCTGGCCAAAAACATTCAGTACTTC. The rearrangement uses TRBV19 and TRBJ2-4; 7 bases agree with TRBD1. V shed 7 bases and J 1 base; nucleotides not matched to a gene: 13. Germline CDR1 reads LNHDA; CDR2 reads SQIVND (reference sequence). The CDR3 runs 17 residues.

The V call is TRBV2, the J call TRBJ2-7; no clear D gene. Trimming cost V 6 bases and J 2 bases, with 8 bases left between them. The CDR3 totals 12 residues. The germline gives CDR1 SNHLY, CDR2 FYNNEI. The CDR3 loop reads CASSLQAYEQYF. The CDR3 DNA reads TGTGCCAGCAGCCTCCAGGCCTACGAGCAGTACTTC.

J is TRBJ1-4 and V is TRBV9; possibly TRBD1 for D (5 bases). The CDR3 loop spans 14 amino acids. Germline V gene lookup returns CDR1 SGDLS and CDR2 YYNGEE. Between the trimmed V and J ends, which lost 4 bases and 0 bases, there was a span of 7 bases. The CDR3: CASSSRATNEKLFF. CDR3 sequence (DNA): TGTGCCAGCAGCAGCAGGGCAACTAATGAAAAACTGTTTTTT.

The J gene is TRBJ2-3, the V gene TRBV6-5; 8 bases align to TRBD2. The CDR3 loop spans 15 amino acids. Per germline, CDR1 MNHEY and CDR2 SVGAGI. J was trimmed by 1 base and V by 6 bases; bases with no gene match: 6. The CDR3 sequence: CASSPPGGGTDTQYF. For the CDR3, the DNA is TGTGCCAGCAGCCCCCCCGGGGGGGGCACAGATACGCAGTATTTT.